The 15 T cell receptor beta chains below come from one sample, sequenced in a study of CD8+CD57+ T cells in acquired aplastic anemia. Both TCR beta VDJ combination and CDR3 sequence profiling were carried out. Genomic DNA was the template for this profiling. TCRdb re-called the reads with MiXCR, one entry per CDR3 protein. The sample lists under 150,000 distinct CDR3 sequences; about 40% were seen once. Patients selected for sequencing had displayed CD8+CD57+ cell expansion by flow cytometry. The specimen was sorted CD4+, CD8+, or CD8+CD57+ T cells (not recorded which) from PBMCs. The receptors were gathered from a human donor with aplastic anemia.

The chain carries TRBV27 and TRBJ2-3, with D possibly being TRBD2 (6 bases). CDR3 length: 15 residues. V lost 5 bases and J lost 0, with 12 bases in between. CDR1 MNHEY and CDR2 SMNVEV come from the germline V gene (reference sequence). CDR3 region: CASSRTGTSTDTQYF. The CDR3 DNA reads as TGTGCCAGCAGTCGAACCGGGACTAGCACAGATACGCAGTATTTT.

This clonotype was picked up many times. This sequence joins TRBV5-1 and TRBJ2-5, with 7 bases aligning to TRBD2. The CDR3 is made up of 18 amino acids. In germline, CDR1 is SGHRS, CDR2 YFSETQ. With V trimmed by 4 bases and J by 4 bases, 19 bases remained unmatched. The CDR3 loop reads CASSPGLQKMGGRETQYF. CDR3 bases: TGCGCCAGCAGCCCGGGACTGCAGAAGATGGGGGGGAGAGAGACCCAGTACTTC.

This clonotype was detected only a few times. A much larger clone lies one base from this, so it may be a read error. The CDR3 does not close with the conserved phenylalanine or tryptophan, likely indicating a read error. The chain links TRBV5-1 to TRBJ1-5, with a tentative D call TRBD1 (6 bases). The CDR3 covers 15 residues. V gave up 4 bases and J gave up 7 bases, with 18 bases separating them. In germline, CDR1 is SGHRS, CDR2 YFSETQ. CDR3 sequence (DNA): TGCGCCAGCAGCCTAGGCACGGGGGGCGAGCAGCCCCAGCATCTT. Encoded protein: CASSLGTGGEQPQHL.

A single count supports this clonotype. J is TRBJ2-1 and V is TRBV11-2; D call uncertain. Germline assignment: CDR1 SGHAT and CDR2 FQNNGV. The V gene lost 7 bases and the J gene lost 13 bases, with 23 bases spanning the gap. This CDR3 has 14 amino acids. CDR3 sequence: CASTLPGQASYQFF. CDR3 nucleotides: TGTGCCAGCACCCTCCCCGGCCAGGCCTCCTATCAGTTCTTC.

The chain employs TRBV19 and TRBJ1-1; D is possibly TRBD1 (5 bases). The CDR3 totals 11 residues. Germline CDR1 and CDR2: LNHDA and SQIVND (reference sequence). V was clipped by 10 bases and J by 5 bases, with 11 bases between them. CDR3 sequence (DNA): TGTGCCACTCATGGGGCTACTGAAGCTTTCTTT. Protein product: CATHGATEAFF.

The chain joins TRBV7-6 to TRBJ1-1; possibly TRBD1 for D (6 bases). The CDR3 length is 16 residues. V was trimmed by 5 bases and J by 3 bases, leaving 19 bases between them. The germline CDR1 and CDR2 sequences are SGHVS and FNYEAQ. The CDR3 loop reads CASSPGGRLADTEAFF. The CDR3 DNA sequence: TGTGCCAGCAGCCCTGGGGGGCGGTTAGCGGACACTGAAGCTTTCTTT.

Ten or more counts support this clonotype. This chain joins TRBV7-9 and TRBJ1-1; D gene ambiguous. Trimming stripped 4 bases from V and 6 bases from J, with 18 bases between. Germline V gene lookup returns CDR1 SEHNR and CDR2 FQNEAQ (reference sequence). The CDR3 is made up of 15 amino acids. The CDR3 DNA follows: TGTGCCAGCAGCTCATTGCGAAGGGAGGTCCCTGAAGCTTTCTTT. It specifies CASSSLRREVPEAFF.

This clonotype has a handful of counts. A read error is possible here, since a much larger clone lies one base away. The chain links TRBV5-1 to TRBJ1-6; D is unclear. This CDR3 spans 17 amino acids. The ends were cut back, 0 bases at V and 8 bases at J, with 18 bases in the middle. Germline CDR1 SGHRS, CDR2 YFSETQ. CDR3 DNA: TGCGCCAGCAGCTTGGCCTTGGACCCCTCATCGCATTCACCCCTCCACTTT. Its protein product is CASSLALDPSSHSPLHF.

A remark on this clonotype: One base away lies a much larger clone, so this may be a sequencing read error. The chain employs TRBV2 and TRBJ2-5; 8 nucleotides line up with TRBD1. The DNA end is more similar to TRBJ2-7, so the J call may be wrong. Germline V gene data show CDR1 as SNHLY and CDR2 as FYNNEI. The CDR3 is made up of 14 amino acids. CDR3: CASRSDRVSHEQYF. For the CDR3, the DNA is TGTGCCAGCAGGTCGGACAGGGTCTCCCACGAGCAGTACTTC.

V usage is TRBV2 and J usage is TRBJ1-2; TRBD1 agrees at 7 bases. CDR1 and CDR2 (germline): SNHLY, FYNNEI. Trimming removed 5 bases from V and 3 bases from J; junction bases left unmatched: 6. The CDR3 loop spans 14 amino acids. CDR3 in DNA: TGTGCCAGCAGTCGACAGGGAAGGGACTATGGCTACACCTTC. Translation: CASSRQGRDYGYTF.

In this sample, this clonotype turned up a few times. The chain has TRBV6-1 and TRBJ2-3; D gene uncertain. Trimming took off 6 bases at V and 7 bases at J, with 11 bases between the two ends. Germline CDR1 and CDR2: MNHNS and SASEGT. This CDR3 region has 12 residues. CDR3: CASRDPSNTQYF. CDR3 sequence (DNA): TGTGCCAGCAGGGACCCGTCCAATACGCAGTATTTT.

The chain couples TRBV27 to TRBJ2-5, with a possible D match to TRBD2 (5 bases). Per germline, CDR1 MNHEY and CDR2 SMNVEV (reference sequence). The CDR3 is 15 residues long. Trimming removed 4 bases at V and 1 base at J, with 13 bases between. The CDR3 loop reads CASSSGSRGQETQYF. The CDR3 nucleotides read TGTGCCAGCAGTTCGGGCAGTCGGGGCCAAGAGACCCAGTACTTC.

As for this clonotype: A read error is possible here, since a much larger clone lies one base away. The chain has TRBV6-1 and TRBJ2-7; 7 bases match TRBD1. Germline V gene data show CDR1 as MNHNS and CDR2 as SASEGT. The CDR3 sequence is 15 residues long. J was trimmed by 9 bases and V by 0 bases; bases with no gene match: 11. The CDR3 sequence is CASSEAAGQASRQYF. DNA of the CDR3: TGTGCCAGCAGTGAAGCGGCAGGACAGGCCTCTCGGCAGTACTTC.

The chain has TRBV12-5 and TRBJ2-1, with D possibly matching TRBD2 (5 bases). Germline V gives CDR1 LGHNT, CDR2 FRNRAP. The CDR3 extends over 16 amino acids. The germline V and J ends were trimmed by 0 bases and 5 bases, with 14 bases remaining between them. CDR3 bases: TGTGCTAGTGGTTTGGTACTAGGGCAGCAGGACAATGAGCAGTTCTTC. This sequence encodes CASGLVLGQQDNEQFF.

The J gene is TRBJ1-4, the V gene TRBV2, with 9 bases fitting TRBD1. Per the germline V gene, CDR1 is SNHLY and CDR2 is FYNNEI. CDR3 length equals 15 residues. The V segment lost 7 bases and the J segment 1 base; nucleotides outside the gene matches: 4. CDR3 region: CASTRTGETNEKLFF. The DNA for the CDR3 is TGTGCCAGCACTAGGACAGGGGAAACTAATGAAAAACTGTTTTTT.